This TCR beta chain came from a study of T cell repertoires in ileal Crohn's disease. In the study overall: At surgery, about 36% of patients smoked, with median disease duration 7.9 years.

The CDR3 contains 11 residues. Germline V gene lookup returns CDR1 MNHEY and CDR2 SVGAGI. The V end was cut by 7 bases, the J end by 9 bases, with 12 bases between. General study results and limits: Compared with CD4 T cells, sorted CD8 cells carried more expanded clones. All patients with clonality above 26.8% had endoscopic recurrence.

Using immunoSEQ multiplex PCR, the repertoire was profiled, and TCRdb retains in-frame clones only, with some absent. The sample includes 12,000 to 15,000 clones, just under 80% of them seen just once. Patients were adults with ileal or ileocolonic Crohn's disease needing resection. Turning to this clone: Its antigen is unidentified.

This clonotype was sampled from an adult with Crohn's disease. This chain joins TRBV6-5 and TRBJ2-5, with no clear D. Specimen: ileal tissue. The DNA of the CDR3 is TGTGCCAGCACCGATCATCGGGCCCAGTACTTC. It yields the protein CASTDHRAQYF.